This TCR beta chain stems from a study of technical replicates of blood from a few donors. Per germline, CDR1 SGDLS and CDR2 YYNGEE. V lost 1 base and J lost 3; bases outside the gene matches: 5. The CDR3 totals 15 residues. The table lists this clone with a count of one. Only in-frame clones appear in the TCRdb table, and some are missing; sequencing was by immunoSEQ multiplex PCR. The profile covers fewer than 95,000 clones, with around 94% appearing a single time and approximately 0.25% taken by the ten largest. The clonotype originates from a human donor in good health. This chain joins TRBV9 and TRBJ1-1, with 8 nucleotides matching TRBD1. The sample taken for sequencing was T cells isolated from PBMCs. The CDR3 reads CASSVRTGQDTEAFF. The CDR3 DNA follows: TGTGCCAGCAGCGTACGGACAGGGCAGGACACTGAAGCTTTCTTT.